What follows describes a single TCR beta chain. Trimming removed 0 bases from V and 0 bases from J, with 10 bases in between. Germline V gene lookup returns CDR1 WNHNN and CDR2 SYGVQD (reference sequence). The CDR3 totals 16 residues. This specimen belongs to a study of T cells in Graves' hyperthyroidism and ophthalmopathy. RNA transcripts served as the template for amplifying TCR beta CDR3 regions. The HTBI primer set drove a first-round RT-PCR of the TCR CDR3. MiXCR, run by TCRdb on the multiplex PCR reads, gives a single entry per CDR3 protein. This repertoire shows under 350,000 distinct CDR3 sequences, 15% to 20% found once; its top ten account for around 50%.

The receptor comes from a woman aged 50 to 65 with Graves' hyperthyroidism. Sequencing was performed on blood. The chain couples TRBV10-1 to TRBJ2-3; tentatively, D is TRBD1 (5 bases). The DNA for the CDR3 is TGCGCCAGCAGTGAGTCGACAGCAGCTAGCACAGATACGCAGTATTTT. Protein sequence: CASSESTAASTDTQYF.